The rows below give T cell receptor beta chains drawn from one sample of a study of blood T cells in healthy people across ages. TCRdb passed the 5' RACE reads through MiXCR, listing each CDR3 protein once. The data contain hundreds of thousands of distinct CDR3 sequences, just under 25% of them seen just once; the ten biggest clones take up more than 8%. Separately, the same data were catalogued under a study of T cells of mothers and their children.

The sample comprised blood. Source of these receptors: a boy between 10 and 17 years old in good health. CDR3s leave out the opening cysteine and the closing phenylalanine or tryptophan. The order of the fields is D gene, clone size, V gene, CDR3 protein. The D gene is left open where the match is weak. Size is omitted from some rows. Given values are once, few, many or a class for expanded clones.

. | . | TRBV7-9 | ASSQTAAGTGETQY
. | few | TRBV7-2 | ASSLDGFSGNTIY
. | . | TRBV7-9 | ASSSSGTPMNYGYT
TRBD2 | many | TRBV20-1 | SARILAGRGETQY
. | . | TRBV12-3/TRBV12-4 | ASSSPRRREETQY
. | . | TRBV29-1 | SVTVSYEQY
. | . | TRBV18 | ASSPLGTDQPQH
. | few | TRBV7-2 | ASSLGLNSEQY
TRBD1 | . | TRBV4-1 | ASSQGPGTVYEQY
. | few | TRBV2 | ASSVARVLPL
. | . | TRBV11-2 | ASSSLSVGATDTQY
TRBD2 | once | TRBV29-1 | SVERLAGPVSETQY
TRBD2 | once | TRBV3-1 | TSRETSGSHEQY
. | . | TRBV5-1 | ASRWGAESYEQY
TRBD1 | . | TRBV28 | ASTRDRGWPQH
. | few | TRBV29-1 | SVEAETQY
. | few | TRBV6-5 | ASSSRASGYT
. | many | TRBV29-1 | SVEGTGVDEQY
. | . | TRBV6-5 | ASSRERDEQY
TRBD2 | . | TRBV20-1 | SASRSNTSGNTDTQY
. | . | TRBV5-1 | ASKGQTQETQY
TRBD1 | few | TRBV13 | ASSPPFPGTGGEKLF
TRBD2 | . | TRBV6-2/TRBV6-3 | ASSKRTSGQETQY
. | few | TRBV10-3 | AISERREYEQY
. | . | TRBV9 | ASSSSGTSSNEQF
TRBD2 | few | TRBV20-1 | SARGLAGGYVVNEQF
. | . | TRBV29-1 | SVKPRTAQETQY
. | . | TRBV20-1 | SAQGPHSYEQY
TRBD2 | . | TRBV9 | ASSGASGDEQY
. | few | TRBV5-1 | ASSKTWAGETQY
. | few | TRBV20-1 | SARDLYSGGVEYTQY
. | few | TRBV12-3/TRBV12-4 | ASSFGRAVTEAF
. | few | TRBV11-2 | ASSLVGKVQY
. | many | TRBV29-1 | SVEDRGWETQY
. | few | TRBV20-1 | SAKPTGLNTEAF
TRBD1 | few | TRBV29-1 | SVTGVLGEQY
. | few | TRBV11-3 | ASSLRTAWNTEAF
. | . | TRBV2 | ASRPRINTGEPF
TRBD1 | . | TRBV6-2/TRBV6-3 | ASIQLRTGNNEQF
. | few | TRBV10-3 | AISVAARGLYNEQF
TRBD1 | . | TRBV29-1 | SVERTGLWGQAF
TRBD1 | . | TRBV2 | ASRVSGTDLRGYT
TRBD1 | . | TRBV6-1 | ASRTGTGATGELF
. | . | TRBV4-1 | ASSQDVRDGANYGYT
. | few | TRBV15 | ATSRDRQSNQPQH
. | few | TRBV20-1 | SARDGASNTEAF
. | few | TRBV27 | ASSSIGTTEETQY
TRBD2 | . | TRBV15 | ATPPQGLAGEQSNEQF
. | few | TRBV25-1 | ASRYRFSYNEQF
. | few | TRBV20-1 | SARVVDSQSYNEQF
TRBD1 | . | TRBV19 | ASSSTGYGAYEQY
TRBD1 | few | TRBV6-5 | ASTGQQQETQY
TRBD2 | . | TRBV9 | ASSHPQELAGGPYEQY
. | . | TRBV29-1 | SGKGGGGYNEQF
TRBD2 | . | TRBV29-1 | SAAGRRRERSKNIQY
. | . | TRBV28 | ASSIRGEGKNIQY
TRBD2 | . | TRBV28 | ASSPWTSGRNYEQY